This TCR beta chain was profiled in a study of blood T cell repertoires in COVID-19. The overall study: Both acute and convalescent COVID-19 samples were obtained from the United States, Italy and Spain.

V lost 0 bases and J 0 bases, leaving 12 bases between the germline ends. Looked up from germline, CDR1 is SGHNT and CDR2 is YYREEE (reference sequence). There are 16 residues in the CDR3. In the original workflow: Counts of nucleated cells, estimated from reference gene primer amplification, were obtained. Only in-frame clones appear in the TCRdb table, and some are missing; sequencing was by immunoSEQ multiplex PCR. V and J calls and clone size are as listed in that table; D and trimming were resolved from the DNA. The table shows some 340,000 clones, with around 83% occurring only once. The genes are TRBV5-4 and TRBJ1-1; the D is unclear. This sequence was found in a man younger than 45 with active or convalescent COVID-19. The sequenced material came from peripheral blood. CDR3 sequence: CASSLEGGRLNTEAFF. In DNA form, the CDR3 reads TGTGCCAGCAGCTTGGAAGGAGGGCGGTTGAACACTGAAGCTTTCTTT.